The 16 T cell receptor beta chains listed next were all sequenced from one sample in a study of ipilimumab plus nivolumab after autologous stem cell transplantation. The assay was immunoSEQ multiplex PCR, and TCRdb's table has in-frame clones only and misses some. The sample yields 15,000 or so clones, 81% seen once. The material was PBMCs, obtained in a trial of ipilimumab plus nivolumab as post-transplant consolidation. Source of these receptors: a male donor with diffuse large B-cell lymphoma.

V gene TRBV30 combines with J gene TRBJ1-1; 7 nucleotides match TRBD1. The CDR3 is 13 amino acids. Per germline, CDR1 GTSNPN and CDR2 SVGIG (reference sequence). The V gene end was trimmed by 5 bases and the J gene end by 1 base; junction bases not matched to a gene: 4. The CDR3 reads CAWHRGRNTEAFF. The CDR3 nucleotides read TGTGCCTGGCACAGGGGACGGAACACTGAAGCTTTCTTT.

This chain connects TRBV30 to TRBJ1-1; no clear D gene. The CDR3 is 13 amino acids. Germline-derived CDR1 and CDR2 are GTSNPN and SVGIG (reference sequence). V was pared by 0 bases and J by 1 base, with 6 bases between. The CDR3 nucleotides are TGTGCCTGGAGTGTTTACGGGAACACTGAAGCTTTCTTT. This encodes CAWSVYGNTEAFF.

Only one count was recorded for this clone. The chain combines TRBV6-1 with TRBJ1-2; D perhaps matches TRBD1 (5 bases). V lost 3 bases, J lost 2 bases, and 7 bases lay in between. This CDR3 spans 13 amino acids. The V gene's germline CDR1 is MNHNS and CDR2 SASEGT. Written as DNA, the CDR3 is TGTGCCAGCAGTGACGGGGACAACTATGGCTACACCTTC. Translated, it gives CASSDGDNYGYTF.

V and J are TRBV4-3 and TRBJ1-4; 8 bases are shared with TRBD1. Germline CDR1 LGHNA, CDR2 YSLEER. V was pared by 2 bases and J by 5 bases, with 16 bases of the junction left unmatched. The CDR3 extends over 19 amino acids. The CDR3 region is CASSQTALYRTGMNEKLFF. Here the CDR3 DNA reads TGCGCCAGCAGCCAAACAGCCCTATATCGGACAGGGATGAATGAAAAACTGTTTTTT.

The chain has TRBV15 and TRBJ1-6, with TRBD1 identical over 8 bases. The CDR3 spans 16 residues. The germline V gene has CDR1 LNHNV and CDR2 YYDKDF (reference sequence). Trimming at V came to 1 base and at J to 7 bases, leaving 6 bases not matched to a gene. CDR3 coding DNA: TGTGCCACCAGCAGAGGGGCAGGGGGCGGGAATTCACCCCTCCACTTT. This encodes CATSRGAGGGNSPLHF.

This clone has just a few counts. The rearrangement joins TRBV6-5 to TRBJ1-6; no clear D. The CDR3 covers 14 residues. Trimming left V 0 bases short and J 7 bases short, with 7 bases between. Germline V gene lookup returns CDR1 MNHEY and CDR2 SVGAGI. CDR3 sequence reads: CASSYSSRNSPLHF. The DNA of the CDR3 is TGTGCCAGCAGTTACTCGAGCAGAAATTCACCCCTCCACTTT.

The rearrangement joins TRBV7-2 to TRBJ2-1; 10 bases map to TRBD2. From germline, CDR1 is SGHTA and CDR2 FQGNSA. V lost 7 bases to trimming and J lost 6 bases; unmatched junction nucleotides: 9. CDR3 length equals 15 residues. This chain's CDR3 is CASTPEAGGPNEQFF. In nucleotides, the CDR3 is TGTGCCAGCACCCCCGAAGCGGGGGGGCCCAATGAGCAGTTCTTC.

The V gene is TRBV11-2, the J gene TRBJ2-1, with TRBD2 identical over 8 bases. The V gene end was trimmed by 3 bases and the J gene end by 6 bases; junction bases not matched to a gene: 7. Per germline, CDR1 SGHAT and CDR2 FQNNGV. The CDR3 consists of 15 residues. CDR3 DNA sequence: TGTGCCAGCAGCTTGGGGCGGGGGGCCTTCAATGAGCAGTTCTTC. Its protein is CASSLGRGAFNEQFF.

The V call is TRBV10-3, the J call TRBJ1-5; D is ambiguous. The germline V gene encodes CDR1 ENHRY and CDR2 SYGVKD. The CDR3 runs 13 residues. The V end lost 5 bases, the J end lost 4 bases, and 9 bases lay between the germline ends. The CDR3 DNA sequence: TGTGCCATCAGTTACAGCGAGAATCAGCCCCAGCATTTT. Protein: CAISYSENQPQHF.

The genes are TRBV4-1 and TRBJ1-6; perhaps TRBD1 as D (6 bases). Trimming left V 1 base short and J 8 bases short, with 18 bases between. Germline V gives CDR1 MGHRA, CDR2 YSYEKL. The CDR3 extends over 17 amino acids. The CDR3 reads CASSQVRGASRDSPLHF. The DNA of the CDR3 is TGCGCCAGCAGCCAAGTTAGGGGGGCCTCCCGGGATTCACCCCTCCACTTT.

This chain connects TRBV6-6 to TRBJ1-1; D not resolved. The CDR3 sequence is 12 residues long. Trimming removed 6 bases from V and 2 bases from J, with 7 bases in between. CDR1 is MNHNY, CDR2 SVGAGI, per germline (reference sequence). The CDR3 protein is CASSHSNTEAFF. CDR3 DNA: TGTGCCAGCAGCCACAGTAACACTGAAGCTTTCTTT.

This clone was counted a few times. The gene calls are TRBV6-5 and TRBJ1-2, with a possible D match to TRBD1 (5 bases). This CDR3 is 13 amino acids long. Trimming took 6 bases from V and 5 from J, leaving 13 bases between them. Germline CDR1 and CDR2: MNHEY and SVGAGI. This CDR3 is CASRGNGGYGYTF. For the CDR3, the DNA is TGTGCCAGCAGGGGGAATGGGGGTTATGGCTACACCTTC.

In this sample, this clone is medium-sized. The chain combines TRBV15 with TRBJ1-2; 12 bases are shared with TRBD1. V lost 5 bases, J lost 4 bases, and 5 bases stayed unmatched. The CDR3 extends over 15 amino acids. Germline V gene data show CDR1 as LNHNV and CDR2 as YYDKDF (reference sequence). The CDR3 loop reads CATSEGTGGLYGYTF. CDR3 sequence (DNA): TGTGCCACCAGCGAGGGGACAGGGGGCCTCTATGGCTACACCTTC. The variable domain in full, completed from reference TRBV15 and TRBJ1-2, reads DAMVIQNPRYQVTQFGKPVTLSCSQTLNHNVMYWYQQKSSQAPKLLFHYYDKDFNNEADTPDNFQSRRPNTSFCFLDIRSPGLGDTAMYLCATSEGTGGLYGYTFGSGTRLTVV.

This rearrangement joins TRBV12-1 to TRBJ2-3; TRBD2, as called in the table, went unchecked against the DNA. TRBV12-1 is classified as a pseudogene. CDR3 length: 16 amino acids. CDR3 amino acids: CASSPARAAGTDTQYF. CDR3 in DNA: TGTGCCAGCAGCCCCGCCCGGGCAGCGGGCACAGATACGCAGTATTTT.

This clone occurred a few times. The chain links TRBV7-9 to TRBJ2-7; D gene ambiguous. Germline-derived CDR1 and CDR2 are SEHNR and FQNEAQ (reference sequence). The V end lost 1 base, the J end lost 0 bases, and 7 bases lay between the germline ends. The CDR3 runs to 14 residues. The CDR3 DNA is TGTGCCAGCAGCTTAGAAGGGTTCTCCTACGAGCAGTACTTC. Protein: CASSLEGFSYEQYF.

The V gene is TRBV6-6, the J gene TRBJ1-4; D uncertain. Deletions cut 6 bases from V and 5 bases from J, with 13 bases between. Germline lookup yields CDR1 MNHNY and CDR2 SVGAGI (reference sequence). This CDR3 region has 14 residues. The CDR3 reads CASSNPGNNEKLFF. The DNA of the CDR3 is TGTGCCAGCAGCAACCCGGGGAACAATGAAAAACTGTTTTTT.